These T cell receptor beta chains were read from a single sample in a study of cytomegalovirus exposure and HLA in healthy donors. The method was immunoSEQ multiplex PCR; TCRdb's version includes in-frame clones alone and lacks a portion of them. The data contain more than 45,000 clones, roughly nine tenths of them singletons. Sequencing was done on a sample of PBMCs. These receptors all stem from a young woman in good health and CMV-seronegative. Each CDR3 is given with its conserved first and last residue. Each record gives: D gene, V gene, clone size, J gene, CDR3 protein, CDR3 DNA. A D gene is named only where the DNA matches it firmly. Some rows have no size entry. The others give once, few or many, or a class for an expanded clone.

d_call: NA
v_call: TRBV9
clone_size: NA
j_call: TRBJ1-4
cdr3_aa: CASSVGGGTNEKLFF
cdr3_nt: TGTGCCAGCAGCGTAGGCGGCGGAACTAATGAAAAACTGTTTTTT

d_call: TRBD1
v_call: TRBV19
clone_size: NA
j_call: TRBJ2-7
cdr3_aa: CASSMQGLAGGQYF
cdr3_nt: TGTGCCAGTAGTATGCAGGGGCTGGCAGGGGGGCAGTACTTC

d_call: NA
v_call: TRBV27
clone_size: NA
j_call: TRBJ1-1
cdr3_aa: CASSLQGRNTEAFF
cdr3_nt: TGTGCCAGCAGTTTACAGGGGAGGAACACTGAAGCTTTCTTT

d_call: NA
v_call: TRBV7-9
clone_size: NA
j_call: TRBJ2-1
cdr3_aa: CASSLMGHEQFF
cdr3_nt: TGTGCCAGCAGCTTAATGGGCCATGAGCAGTTCTTC

d_call: NA
v_call: TRBV5-4
clone_size: NA
j_call: TRBJ1-2
cdr3_aa: CASSLASKEDGYTF
cdr3_nt: TGTGCCAGCAGCTTAGCGTCAAAGGAGGATGGCTACACCTTC

d_call: TRBD1
v_call: TRBV28
clone_size: NA
j_call: TRBJ2-6
cdr3_aa: CASSLTGVTLLTGANVLTF
cdr3_nt: TGTGCCAGCAGCCTCACAGGGGTAACGCTACTGACTGGGGCCAACGTCCTGACTTTC

d_call: NA
v_call: TRBV18
clone_size: NA
j_call: TRBJ1-3
cdr3_aa: CASSPDRSSGNTIYF
cdr3_nt: TGTGCCAGCTCACCAGACAGGAGCTCTGGAAACACCATATATTTT

d_call: NA
v_call: TRBV15
clone_size: NA
j_call: TRBJ1-3
cdr3_aa: CATSSPWGVGAGNTIYF
cdr3_nt: TGTGCCACCAGCTCCCCTTGGGGGGTCGGCGCTGGAAACACCATATATTTT

d_call: NA
v_call: TRBV7-2
clone_size: once
j_call: TRBJ2-1
cdr3_aa: CASSSPGSGRSNEQFF
cdr3_nt: TGTGCCAGCAGCTCCCCGGGGAGCGGTAGATCCAATGAGCAGTTCTTC

d_call: NA
v_call: TRBV9
clone_size: NA
j_call: TRBJ2-3
cdr3_aa: CASSQTSTDTQYF
cdr3_nt: TGTGCCAGCAGCCAAACTTCCACAGATACGCAGTATTTT

d_call: NA
v_call: TRBV19
clone_size: NA
j_call: TRBJ2-6
cdr3_aa: CASSIVWEAGANVLTF
cdr3_nt: TGTGCCAGTAGTATAGTATGGGAGGCCGGGGCCAACGTCCTGACTTTC

d_call: NA
v_call: TRBV7-2
clone_size: NA
j_call: TRBJ1-2
cdr3_aa: CASSLKALLPSGYTF
cdr3_nt: TGTGCCAGCAGCTTAAAAGCTTTGCTCCCGAGTGGCTACACCTTC

d_call: TRBD2
v_call: TRBV28
clone_size: NA
j_call: TRBJ2-5
cdr3_aa: CASSLGPSGGAQETQYF
cdr3_nt: TGTGCCAGCAGTTTAGGGCCTAGCGGGGGGGCCCAAGAGACCCAGTACTTC

d_call: TRBD2
v_call: TRBV25-1
clone_size: NA
j_call: TRBJ2-1
cdr3_aa: CASSTLAGGYNEQFF
cdr3_nt: TGTGCCAGCAGTACCCTAGCGGGAGGGTACAATGAGCAGTTCTTC

d_call: NA
v_call: TRBV6-6
clone_size: NA
j_call: TRBJ2-1
cdr3_aa: CASSYSGQGMYNEQFF
cdr3_nt: TGTGCCAGCAGTTATTCGGGTCAGGGGATGTACAATGAGCAGTTCTTC

d_call: TRBD1
v_call: TRBV30
clone_size: NA
j_call: TRBJ2-1
cdr3_aa: CAWSVGQGSYNEQFF
cdr3_nt: TGTGCCTGGAGTGTTGGACAGGGGTCCTACAATGAGCAGTTCTTC

d_call: NA
v_call: TRBV6-1
clone_size: medium-sized
j_call: TRBJ1-2
cdr3_aa: CAAGWGDQGMDYTF
cdr3_nt: TGTGCCGCAGGTTGGGGAGATCAGGGGATGGACTACACCTTC

d_call: NA
v_call: TRBV2
clone_size: NA
j_call: TRBJ1-3
cdr3_aa: CASRAGQFSGNTIYF
cdr3_nt: TGTGCCAGCAGGGCAGGACAGTTCTCTGGAAACACCATATATTTT

d_call: NA
v_call: TRBV28
clone_size: NA
j_call: TRBJ2-1
cdr3_aa: CASSLVRSEQFF
cdr3_nt: TGTGCCAGCAGTTTAGTTAGAAGTGAGCAGTTCTTC

d_call: NA
v_call: TRBV4-2
clone_size: NA
j_call: TRBJ2-3
cdr3_aa: CASSQGSRASDTQYF
cdr3_nt: TGTGCCAGCAGCCAAGGAAGCAGGGCATCAGATACGCAGTATTTT

d_call: TRBD2
v_call: TRBV13
clone_size: NA
j_call: TRBJ2-7
cdr3_aa: CASSRKTSGSYEQYF
cdr3_nt: TGTGCCAGCAGCCGCAAGACTAGCGGGAGCTACGAGCAGTACTTC

d_call: NA
v_call: TRBV19
clone_size: few
j_call: TRBJ1-1
cdr3_aa: CASSIYTEAFF
cdr3_nt: TGTGCCAGTAGTATCTACACTGAAGCTTTCTTT

d_call: NA
v_call: TRBV18
clone_size: NA
j_call: TRBJ1-1
cdr3_aa: CASSPPSGLTEAFF
cdr3_nt: TGTGCCAGCTCACCACCGTCAGGGTTGACTGAAGCTTTCTTT

d_call: TRBD1
v_call: TRBV29-1
clone_size: NA
j_call: TRBJ1-1
cdr3_aa: CSVEQGEWTEAFF
cdr3_nt: TGCAGCGTTGAACAGGGGGAATGGACTGAAGCTTTCTTT

d_call: TRBD2
v_call: TRBV18
clone_size: NA
j_call: TRBJ2-7
cdr3_aa: CASSPGTSGYGQYF
cdr3_nt: TGTGCCAGCTCACCGGGGACTAGCGGCTACGGGCAGTACTTC

d_call: TRBD1
v_call: TRBV28
clone_size: NA
j_call: TRBJ1-1
cdr3_aa: CASSSGQGTEAFF
cdr3_nt: TGTGCCAGCAGTTCAGGACAGGGCACTGAAGCTTTCTTT

d_call: TRBD1
v_call: TRBV5-1
clone_size: NA
j_call: TRBJ2-3
cdr3_aa: CASSLEQGATDTQYF
cdr3_nt: TGCGCCAGCAGCTTGGAACAGGGGGCGACAGATACGCAGTATTTT

d_call: NA
v_call: TRBV4-2
clone_size: NA
j_call: TRBJ2-3
cdr3_aa: CASSQDGGQADTQYF
cdr3_nt: TGTGCCAGCAGCCAAGATGGGGGCCAGGCAGATACGCAGTATTTT

d_call: TRBD1
v_call: TRBV29-1
clone_size: NA
j_call: TRBJ1-4
cdr3_aa: CSVGTGRPEKLFF
cdr3_nt: TGCAGCGTCGGGACAGGCCGACCTGAAAAACTGTTTTTT

d_call: TRBD1
v_call: TRBV18
clone_size: NA
j_call: TRBJ2-7
cdr3_aa: CASSPETGIHEQYF
cdr3_nt: TGTGCCAGCTCACCAGAGACAGGGATTCACGAGCAGTACTTC

d_call: TRBD1
v_call: TRBV6-6
clone_size: once
j_call: TRBJ2-7
cdr3_aa: CASSWQGAGEYF
cdr3_nt: TGTGCCAGCAGTTGGCAGGGGGCCGGGGAGTACTTC

d_call: NA
v_call: TRBV7-9
clone_size: NA
j_call: TRBJ1-2
cdr3_aa: CASSSGLYGYTF
cdr3_nt: TGTGCCAGCAGCTCAGGGCTTTATGGCTACACCTTC